This T cell receptor beta chain was sequenced in a study of tumour-infiltrating T cells in Burkitt lymphoma. Whole-study results and caveats: Several public clonotypes recurred in numerous Burkitt lymphoma patients.

This clone turned up a few times. The target antigen is unknown. Data came from immunoSEQ multiplex PCR; TCRdb stores just in-frame clones and leaves some out. The table records 700 to 950 clones, less than 20% of them present only once. V lost 6 bases and J 5 bases, leaving 14 bases between the germline ends. This CDR3 comprises 14 residues. Germline CDR1 is MDHEN and CDR2 is SYDVKM. Sequenced input: tumor tissue. The V call is TRBV28, the J call TRBJ1-5; D gene uncertain. This receptor was obtained from a human donor with Burkitt lymphoma. CDR3 residues: CASSPLFPDQPQHF. DNA of the CDR3: TGTGCCAGCAGCCCCCTCTTCCCCGATCAGCCCCAGCATTTT.